The source of this T cell receptor beta chain is a study of beta chain features in type 1 diabetes. Averaging around 120 mL, one heparinised blood draw came from each individual donor. All sorted populations exceeded 95% purity. The CDR3 runs 13 residues. With 0 bases removed from V and 10 bases from J, the gap between germline ends came to 13 bases. Germline assignment: CDR1 SGHNT and CDR2 YYREEE (reference sequence). This clone was seen more than once but under ten times. As yet, its antigen is unknown. The study reverse transcribed the entire isolated RNA, so it sequenced expressed TCRB transcripts. There were some 3.6 million reads on average in the naive, central memory and regulatory T cell samples. Repertoires were generated with immunoSEQ multiplex PCR, while TCRdb's copy carries only in-frame clones and drops some. Counted here are 850,000 to 900,000 clones, roughly 17% occurring once; the ten biggest clones make up 0.02% to 0.025%.

Study findings and constraints: VDJ junctions in type 1 diabetes patients carried more deletions and fewer insertions.

This sequence was found in a young woman in good health. The sample comprised naive CD4+ T cells from blood. The J gene is TRBJ1-1, the V gene TRBV5-4; no definite D call. The CDR3 sequence is CASSLDYRAGAFF. The CDR3 nucleotides are TGTGCCAGCAGCTTGGACTACAGAGCCGGAGCTTTCTTT.